This T cell receptor beta chain emerged from a study of blood T cell repertoires in COVID-19 (dated by TCRdb to about 2020). Turning to the overall study: Samples covering the acute and convalescent phases of COVID-19 were provided by collaborators in the United States, Italy and Spain. The prospective study material was composed of cDNA or gDNA derived from T cells, B-cell-depleted T cells, or PBMCs. Subjects who had been exposed to COVID-19, were actively infected with it, or had recovered from it provided the deeply sampled blood TCRbeta repertoires that made up the dataset. The repertoires were released in a freely available public database meant as a resource for research on the immune response to SARS-CoV-2. Samples came from the ongoing ImmuneRACE study (first 160 participants) plus 1,254 subjects from 6 global collaborators. Sample metadata almost always included a de-identified subject ID, COVID-19 status, age in years and sex. HLA class I and class II types, where available, came from metadata supplied by the sample provider rather than from assay-based typing.

A note on this clone: No cognate antigen has been identified for it. Base qualities are missing; no much larger clone stands one base away.

Broader findings and caveats from the paper: How much clinical and demographic metadata was included differed by source and by participant, and the metadata was provided uncurated.

Each collaborating institution followed its own protocols to collect whole blood in K2EDTA tubes. For TCRbeta analysis, collaborators shipped samples in one of three forms: frozen whole blood, isolated PBMCs, or DNA extracted from either of those sample types. TCRbeta CDR3 regions were amplified from genomic DNA by means of the immunoSEQ Assay, a bias-controlled multiplex PCR. Regarding the original processing steps: The number of nucleated cells in each sample was estimated from the amplification of reference gene primers within the assay. To quantify the absolute abundance of each unique TCRbeta CDR3 rearrangement, sequence reads were collapsed and filtered. For each sample, productive Simpson clonality was calculated as the square root of Simpson's diversity index across productive rearrangements. Held by TCRdb, this immuneACCESS table contains in-frame sequences only and omits some clones. Under half of the omission traces to an unresolved V gene where checked; the cause of the rest is unknown. Clone size and V and J calls were adopted from that table, with D and trimming inferred from the DNA. Within this sample are under 130,000 clones, with about 88% of them counted one time only. 6.2% of the sample goes to the ten largest clones.

From cysteine to phenylalanine, the CDR3 is 19 amino acids long. The CDR3 DNA has 57 bases and is translated from base 1. Ends trimmed: V by 5 bases, J by 3 bases; bases unmatched to a gene: 14. As encoded in the germline V gene, CDR1 is SGHTA while CDR2 is FQGTGA. The TCR originated in a human donor in a cohort sampled during active COVID-19. The sequence is built from TRBV7-3 and TRBJ2-1; 12 nucleotides in the junction match TRBD2. Source material: peripheral blood. The CDR3 in this case is CASSISGTSGPVGYNEQFF. In nucleotides, the sequence is TGTGCCAGCAGCATCTCTGGGACTAGCGGGCCGGTGGGCTACAATGAGCAGTTCTTC.